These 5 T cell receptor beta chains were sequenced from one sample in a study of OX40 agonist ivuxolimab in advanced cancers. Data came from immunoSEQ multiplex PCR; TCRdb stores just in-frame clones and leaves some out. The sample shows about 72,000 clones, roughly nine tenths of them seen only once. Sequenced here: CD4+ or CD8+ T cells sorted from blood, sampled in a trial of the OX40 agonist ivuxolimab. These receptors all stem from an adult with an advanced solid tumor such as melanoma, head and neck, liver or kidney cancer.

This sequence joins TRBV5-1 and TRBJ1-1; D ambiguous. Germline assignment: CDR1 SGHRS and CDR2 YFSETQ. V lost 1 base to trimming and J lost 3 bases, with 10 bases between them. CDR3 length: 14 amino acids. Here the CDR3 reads CASSLTLSDTEAFF. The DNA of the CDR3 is TGCGCCAGCAGCTTGACGCTTTCGGACACTGAAGCTTTCTTT.

The chain's CDR3 is CASSQLNRDPNYGYTF. DNA for the CDR3: TGTGCCAGCAGCCAGTTGAACAGGGACCCCAACTATGGCTACACCTTC. The chain recombines TRBV7-9 with TRBJ1-2, with D maybe TRBD1 (6 bases). With 5 bases removed from V and 2 bases from J, the gap between germline ends came to 18 bases. Looked up from germline, CDR1 is SEHNR and CDR2 is FQNEAQ (reference sequence). The CDR3 extends over 16 amino acids.

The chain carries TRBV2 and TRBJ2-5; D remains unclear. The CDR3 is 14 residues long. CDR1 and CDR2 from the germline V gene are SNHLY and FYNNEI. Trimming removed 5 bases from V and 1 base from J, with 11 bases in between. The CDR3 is CASSRARSQETQYF. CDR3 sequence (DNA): TGTGCCAGCAGTCGAGCTCGGAGCCAAGAGACCCAGTACTTC.

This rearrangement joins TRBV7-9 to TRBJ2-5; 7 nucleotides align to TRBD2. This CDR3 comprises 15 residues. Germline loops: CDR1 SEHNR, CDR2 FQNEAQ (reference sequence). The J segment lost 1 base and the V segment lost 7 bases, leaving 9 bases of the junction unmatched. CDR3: CASNPRGGGQETQYF. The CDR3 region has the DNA TGTGCCAGCAACCCCCGTGGGGGGGGCCAAGAGACCCAGTACTTC.

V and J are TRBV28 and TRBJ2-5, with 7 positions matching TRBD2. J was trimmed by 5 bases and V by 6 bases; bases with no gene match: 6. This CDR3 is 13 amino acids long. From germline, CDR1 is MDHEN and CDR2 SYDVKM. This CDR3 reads CASSRGGRETQYF. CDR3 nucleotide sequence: TGTGCCAGCAGCCGCGGGGGTAGGGAGACCCAGTACTTC.